This record looks at one T cell receptor beta chain sequence and its context. The target antigen is unknown. The V gene lost 1 base and the J gene lost 5 bases, with 17 bases spanning the gap. The germline V gene encodes CDR1 SGHDN and CDR2 FVKESK. The CDR3 is 16 amino acids. Primers included in the PCR were 60 Vbeta and 13 Jbeta primers. This table comes from immunoSEQ multiplex PCR, and its TCRdb copy is limited to in-frame clones, with some not included. The sample shows under 150,000 clones, approximately 71% of them seen only once. This specimen belongs to a study of cytomegalovirus exposure and HLA in healthy donors. As for the study in general: From donors who were HLA-typed, an early data release held 80 million or so unique TCRs. Study-level findings and limits: Rare sequences made up most TCRs, while some public TCRs were found in many donors. Relative to the roughly 700-donor mean, N-insertions were reportedly fewer in an Asian-associated ancestry cluster in a later analysis. Follow-up analysis later connected one missense variant in DCLRE1C with trimming of TCR beta V- and J-genes.

This TCR was sampled from a woman aged 55-69 years in good health and CMV-seronegative. Sequenced material: PBMCs. The chain couples TRBV14 to TRBJ1-1; TRBD1 might be the D (5 bases). CDR3 protein: CASSQGVGAISTEAFF. In nucleotides, the CDR3 is TGTGCCAGCAGCCAAGGAGTAGGGGCTATATCTACTGAAGCTTTCTTT. The full variable domain, its missing parts supplied by reference TRBV14 and TRBJ1-1, is EAGVTQFPSHSVIEKGQTVTLRCDPISGHDNLYWYRRVMGKEIKFLLHFVKESKQDESGMPNNRFLAERTGGTYSTLKVQPAELEDSGVYFCASSQGVGAISTEAFFGQGTRLTVV.